A single sample gave rise to the 9 T cell receptor beta chains below, sequenced in a study of CD8 T cells in ankylosing spondylitis. TCRdb passed the 5' RACE reads through MiXCR, listing each CDR3 protein once. The sample has approximately 200,000 distinct CDR3 sequences, 9.5% to 15% seen once. The sample comprised blood, either unsorted or a sorted T cell fraction (not recorded which). Receptor source: a male donor with ankylosing spondylitis or in good health (not recorded which).

The gene calls are TRBV11-2 and TRBJ2-1; D gene unclear. Germline V gives CDR1 SGHAT, CDR2 FQNNGV. The CDR3 length is 12 residues. V was pared by 1 base and J by 9 bases, with 7 bases between. The CDR3 protein is CASSLAPIEQFF. The CDR3 region has the DNA TGTGCCAGCAGCTTAGCCCCGATTGAGCAGTTCTTC.

The sample holds a few counts of this clonotype. An end of the junction does not agree with germline; a read error may underlie this. The rearrangement links TRBV20-1 to TRBJ2-1; no clear D. Germline lookup yields CDR1 DFQATT and CDR2 SNEGSKA (reference sequence). The CDR3 runs to 14 residues. In DNA form, the CDR3 reads TGCAGTGCTAGCCGCTTTCGCTCCCACAATGAGCAGTTCTTC. Translation: CSASRFRSHNEQFF.

The sample holds many counts of this clonotype. The V call is TRBV4-1, the J call TRBJ2-4; D ambiguous. The CDR3 totals 15 residues. Per the germline V gene, CDR1 is MGHRA and CDR2 is YSYEKL. With 2 bases removed from V and 0 bases from J, the gap between germline ends came to 8 bases. In DNA form, the CDR3 reads TGCGCCAGCAGCCAATCCACCCTAGCCAAAAACATTCAGTACTTC. Protein: CASSQSTLAKNIQYF.

The chain joins TRBV10-3 to TRBJ2-3; TRBD2 agrees at 9 bases. Germline CDR1 and CDR2: ENHRY and SYGVKD. J was trimmed by 4 bases and V by 3 bases; bases with no gene match: 11. The CDR3 length is 17 residues. The CDR3 nucleotides are TGTGCCATCAGTGAAAGAGGAGCGGGGGGCCCCTCAGATACGCAGTATTTT. Translated, it gives CAISERGAGGPSDTQYF.

This clonotype was counted ten times or more. V usage is TRBV9 and J usage is TRBJ2-5, with a possible D match to TRBD2 (5 bases). The V gene lost 0 bases and the J gene lost 1 base, with 10 bases spanning the gap. Germline CDR1 reads SGDLS; CDR2 reads YYNGEE. This CDR3 has 15 residues. CDR3 protein: CASSVGTAVQETQYF. The CDR3 nucleotides read TGTGCCAGCAGCGTAGGAACAGCGGTCCAAGAGACCCAGTACTTC.

This clonotype was seen at least ten times. V is TRBV11-2 and J is TRBJ2-1, with TRBD2 matching over 8 bases. The V gene end was trimmed by 8 bases and the J gene end by 4 bases; junction bases not matched to a gene: 7. Germline-derived CDR1 and CDR2 are SGHAT and FQNNGV. This CDR3 contains 14 residues. CDR3 in DNA: TGTGCCAGCGACCCGGCGGGAGGATACAATGAGCAGTTCTTC. Translated: CASDPAGGYNEQFF.

The chain recombines TRBV5-1 with TRBJ1-2; weak D call: TRBD1 (5 bases). V shed 4 bases and J shed 0 bases, with 19 bases lying between them. The CDR3 has 17 residues. The germline gives CDR1 SGHRS, CDR2 YFSETQ. The CDR3 protein is CASSMEYGALANYGYTF. The CDR3, as DNA: TGCGCCAGCAGCATGGAGTACGGGGCGTTAGCTAACTATGGCTACACCTTC.

The V call is TRBV6-1, the J call TRBJ1-1; tentatively, D is TRBD1 (5 bases). With 6 bases removed from V and 1 base from J, the gap between germline ends came to 12 bases. CDR1 MNHNS and CDR2 SASEGT come from the germline V gene. The CDR3 sequence is 14 residues long. The DNA for the CDR3 is TGTGCCAGCAGGTCGGGGGGACCGAACACTGAAGCTTTCTTT. Translating gives CASRSGGPNTEAFF.

This clonotype was seen only a few times. The chain carries TRBV10-3 and TRBJ2-7, with 8 bases matching TRBD1. The germline V gene has CDR1 ENHRY and CDR2 SYGVKD. The junction had 10 bases not matched to a gene; V was cut back by 0 bases and J by 0 bases. The CDR3 sequence is 18 residues long. CDR3 region: CAISESPPGQASSYEQYF. Written as DNA, the CDR3 is TGTGCCATCAGTGAGTCACCCCCGGGACAGGCGTCCTCCTACGAGCAGTACTTC.